This T cell receptor (beta chain) emerged from a study of blood T cell repertoires in COVID-19. Study as a whole: Sources were T cells, B-cell-depleted T cells, or PBMCs; the material itself was cDNA or gDNA.

Per the germline V gene, CDR1 is SGHTA and CDR2 is FQGNSA. The CDR3 is made up of 16 amino acids. Trimming left V 4 bases short and J 4 bases short, with 19 bases between. Sequenced by immunoSEQ multiplex PCR; TCRdb stores in-frame clones only, minus some. The table lists roughly 260,000 clones, 82% of them singletons. Sequenced: peripheral blood. J is TRBJ1-1 and V is TRBV7-2; D is undetermined. This TCR was sampled from a woman aged 65 to 85 with acute or convalescent COVID-19. CDR3 amino acids: CASSYLPRGPTTEAFF. The CDR3 nucleotides read TGTGCCAGCAGCTATTTACCACGAGGGCCGACCACTGAAGCTTTCTTT.